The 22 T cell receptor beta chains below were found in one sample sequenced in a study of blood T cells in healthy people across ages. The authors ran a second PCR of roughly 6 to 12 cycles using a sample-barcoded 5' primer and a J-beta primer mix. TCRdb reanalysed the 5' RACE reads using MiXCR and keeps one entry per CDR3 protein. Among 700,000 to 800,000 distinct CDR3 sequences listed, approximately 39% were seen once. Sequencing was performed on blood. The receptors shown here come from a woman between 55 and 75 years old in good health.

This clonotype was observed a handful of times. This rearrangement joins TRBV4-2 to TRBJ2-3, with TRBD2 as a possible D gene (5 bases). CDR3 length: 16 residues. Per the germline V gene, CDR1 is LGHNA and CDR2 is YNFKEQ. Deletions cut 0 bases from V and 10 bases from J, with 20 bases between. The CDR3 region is CASSQEVEAGPPAQYF. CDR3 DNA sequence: TGTGCCAGCAGCCAAGAAGTAGAGGCGGGTCCTCCTGCGCAGTATTTT.

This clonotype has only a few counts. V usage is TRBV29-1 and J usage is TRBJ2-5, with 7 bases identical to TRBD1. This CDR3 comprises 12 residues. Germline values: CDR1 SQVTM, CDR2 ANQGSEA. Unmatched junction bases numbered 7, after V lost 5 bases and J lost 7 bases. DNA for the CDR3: TGCAGCGTTCGTACAGGGGTGGGGACCCAGTACTTC. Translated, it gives CSVRTGVGTQYF.

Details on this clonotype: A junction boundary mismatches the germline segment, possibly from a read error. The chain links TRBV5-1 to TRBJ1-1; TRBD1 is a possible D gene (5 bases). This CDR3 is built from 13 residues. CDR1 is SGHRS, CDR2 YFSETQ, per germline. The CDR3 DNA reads TGCGCCAGCAGCCGGGGGGTGGGGACTGGAGCTTTCTTT. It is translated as CASSRGVGTGAFF.

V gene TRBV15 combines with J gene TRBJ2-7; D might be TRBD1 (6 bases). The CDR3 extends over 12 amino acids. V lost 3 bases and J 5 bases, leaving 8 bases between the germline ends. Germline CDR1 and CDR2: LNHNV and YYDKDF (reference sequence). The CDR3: CATSSGTHEQYF. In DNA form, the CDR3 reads TGTGCCACCAGCAGCGGGACACACGAGCAGTACTTC.

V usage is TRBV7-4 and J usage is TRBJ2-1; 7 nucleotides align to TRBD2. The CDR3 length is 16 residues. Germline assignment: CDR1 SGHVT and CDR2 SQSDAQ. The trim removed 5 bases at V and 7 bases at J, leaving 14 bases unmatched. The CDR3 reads CASSPSREGKSNEQFF. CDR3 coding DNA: TGTGCCAGCAGCCCGAGTAGGGAGGGTAAATCGAATGAGCAGTTCTTC.

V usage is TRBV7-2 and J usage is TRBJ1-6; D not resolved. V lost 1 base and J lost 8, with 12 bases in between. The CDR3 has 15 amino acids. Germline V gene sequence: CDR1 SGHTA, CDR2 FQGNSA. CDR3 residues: CASSLDKGRDSPLHF. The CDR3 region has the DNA TGTGCCAGCAGCTTAGATAAGGGCCGGGATTCACCCCTCCACTTT.

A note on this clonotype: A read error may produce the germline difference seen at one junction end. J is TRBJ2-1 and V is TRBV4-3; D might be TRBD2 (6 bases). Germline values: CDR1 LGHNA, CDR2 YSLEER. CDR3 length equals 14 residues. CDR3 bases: TGCGCCTGCAGCCAAGAGGCTAGCGTCTATGAGCAGTTCTTC. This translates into CACSQEASVYEQFF.

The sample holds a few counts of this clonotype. The CDR3: CASSQEGGTGFYEQYF. The CDR3 coding sequence is TGCGCCAGCAGCCAAGAGGGTGGGACGGGATTCTACGAGCAGTACTTC. J is TRBJ2-7 and V is TRBV4-1, with D perhaps matching TRBD1 or TRBD2 (5 bases each). V was trimmed by 0 bases and J by 3 bases, leaving 15 bases between them. The germline CDR1 and CDR2 sequences are MGHRA and YSYEKL. The CDR3 spans 16 residues.

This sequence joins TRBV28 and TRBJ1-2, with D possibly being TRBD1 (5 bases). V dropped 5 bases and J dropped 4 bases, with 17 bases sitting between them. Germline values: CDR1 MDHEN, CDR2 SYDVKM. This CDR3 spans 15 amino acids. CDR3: CASSLPTTAIYGYTF. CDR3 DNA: TGTGCCAGCAGTCTACCTACGACAGCGATCTATGGCTACACCTTC.

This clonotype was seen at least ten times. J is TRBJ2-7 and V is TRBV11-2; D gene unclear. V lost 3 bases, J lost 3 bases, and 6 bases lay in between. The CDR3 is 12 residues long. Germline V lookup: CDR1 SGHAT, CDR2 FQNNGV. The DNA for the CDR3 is TGTGCCAGCAGCTTCAGCCTCTACGAGCAGTACTTC. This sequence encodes CASSFSLYEQYF. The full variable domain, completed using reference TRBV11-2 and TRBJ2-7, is EAGVAQSPRYKIIEKRQSVAFWCNPISGHATLYWYQQILGQGPKLLIQFQNNGVVDDSQLPKDRFSAERLKGVDSTLKIQPAKLEDSAVYLCASSFSLYEQYFGPGTRLTVT.

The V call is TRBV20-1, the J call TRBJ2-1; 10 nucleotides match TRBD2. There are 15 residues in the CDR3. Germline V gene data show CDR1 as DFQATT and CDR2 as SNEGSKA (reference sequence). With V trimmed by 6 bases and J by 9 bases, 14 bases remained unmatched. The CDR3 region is CSAPKGASGSIEQFF. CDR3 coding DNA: TGCAGTGCCCCAAAGGGGGCTAGCGGGAGTATTGAGCAGTTCTTC.

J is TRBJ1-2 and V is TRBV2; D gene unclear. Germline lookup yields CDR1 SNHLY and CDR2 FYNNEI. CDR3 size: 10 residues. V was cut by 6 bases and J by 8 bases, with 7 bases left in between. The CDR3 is CASRAEGYTF. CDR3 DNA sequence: TGTGCCAGCAGGGCCGAAGGCTACACCTTC.

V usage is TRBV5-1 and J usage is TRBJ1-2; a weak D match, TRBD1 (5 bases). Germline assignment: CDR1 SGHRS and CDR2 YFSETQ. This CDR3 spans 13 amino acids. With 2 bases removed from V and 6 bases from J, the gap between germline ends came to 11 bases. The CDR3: CASSFGGENGYTF. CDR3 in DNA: TGCGCCAGCAGCTTTGGAGGGGAAAATGGCTACACCTTC.

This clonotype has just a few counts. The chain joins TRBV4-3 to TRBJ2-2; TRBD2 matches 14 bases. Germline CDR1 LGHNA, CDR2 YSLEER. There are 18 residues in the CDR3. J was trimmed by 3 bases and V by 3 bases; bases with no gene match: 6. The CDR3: CASSQDPGLAGDTGELFF. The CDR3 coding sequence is TGCGCCAGCAGCCAGGATCCGGGACTAGCGGGAGACACCGGGGAGCTGTTTTTT.

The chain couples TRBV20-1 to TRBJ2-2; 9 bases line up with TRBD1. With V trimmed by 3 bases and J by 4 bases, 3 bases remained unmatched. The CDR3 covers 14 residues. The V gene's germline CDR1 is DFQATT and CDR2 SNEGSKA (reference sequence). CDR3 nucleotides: TGCAGTGCTAGGGGACAGGGAATCACCGGGGAGCTGTTTTTT. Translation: CSARGQGITGELFF.

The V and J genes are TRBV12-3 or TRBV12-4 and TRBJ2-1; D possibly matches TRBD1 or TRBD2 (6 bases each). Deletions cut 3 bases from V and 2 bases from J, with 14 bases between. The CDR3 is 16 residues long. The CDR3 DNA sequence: TGTGCCAGCAGTTTCTTACGGGGGCCTACCTACAATGAGCAGTTCTTC. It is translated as CASSFLRGPTYNEQFF.

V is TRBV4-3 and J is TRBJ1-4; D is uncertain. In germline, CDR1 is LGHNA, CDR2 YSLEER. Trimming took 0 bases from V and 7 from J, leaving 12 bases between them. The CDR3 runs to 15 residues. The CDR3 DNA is TGCGCCAGCAGCCAAGATCGAGCCTCTGGTGAAAAACTGTTTTTT. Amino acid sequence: CASSQDRASGEKLFF.

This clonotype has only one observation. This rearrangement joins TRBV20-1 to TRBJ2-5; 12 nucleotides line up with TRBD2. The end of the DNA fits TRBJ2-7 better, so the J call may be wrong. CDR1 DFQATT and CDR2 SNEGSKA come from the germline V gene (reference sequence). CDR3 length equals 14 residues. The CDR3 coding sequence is TGCAGTGATCCACCAGGACTAGCGGGAAACGAGCAGTACTTC. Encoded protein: CSDPPGLAGNEQYF.

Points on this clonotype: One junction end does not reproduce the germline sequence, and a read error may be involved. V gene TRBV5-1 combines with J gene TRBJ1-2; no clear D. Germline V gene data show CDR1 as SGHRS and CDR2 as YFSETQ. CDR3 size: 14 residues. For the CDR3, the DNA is TGCGCCAGCAGCTTAATAGGGCAGGAGCATGGCTGCACCTTC. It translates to CASSLIGQEHGCTF.

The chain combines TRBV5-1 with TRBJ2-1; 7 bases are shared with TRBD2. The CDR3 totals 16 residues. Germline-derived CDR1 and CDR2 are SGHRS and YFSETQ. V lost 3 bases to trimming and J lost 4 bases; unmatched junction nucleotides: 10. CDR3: CASSWAGLPGYNEQFF. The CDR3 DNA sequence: TGCGCCAGCAGCTGGGCGGGACTACCAGGTTACAATGAGCAGTTCTTC.

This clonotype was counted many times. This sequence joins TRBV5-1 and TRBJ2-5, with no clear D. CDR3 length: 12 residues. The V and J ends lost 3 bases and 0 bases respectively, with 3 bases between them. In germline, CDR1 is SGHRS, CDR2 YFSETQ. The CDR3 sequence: CASSYDQETQYF. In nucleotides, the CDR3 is TGCGCCAGCAGCTACGACCAAGAGACCCAGTACTTC.

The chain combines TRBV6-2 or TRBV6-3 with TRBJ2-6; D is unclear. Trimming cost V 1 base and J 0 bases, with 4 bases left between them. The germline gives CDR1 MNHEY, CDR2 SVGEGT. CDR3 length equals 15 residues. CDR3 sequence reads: CASSYLVSGANVLTF. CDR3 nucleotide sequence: TGTGCCAGCAGTTACTTGGTCTCTGGGGCCAACGTCCTGACTTTC.